What follows describes a single T cell receptor (beta chain). Cohort allocation depended upon clinical history that participants reported. This specimen belongs to a study of blood T cell repertoires in COVID-19. The V and J ends lost 4 bases and 0 bases, in that order; junction bases with no gene match: 5. The V gene's germline CDR1 is MNHNS and CDR2 SASEGT. This CDR3 has 16 residues. Authors' analysis steps: From reference gene primer amplification, estimates of nucleated cell counts were derived. The protocol was immunoSEQ multiplex PCR, while the TCRdb copy is restricted to in-frame clones and leaves out a portion. V and J calls and clone size are given by that table; D and trimming were obtained from the DNA. The sample lists under 350,000 clones; roughly 91% were seen once.

This clonotype was obtained from a woman in her sixties or seventies who had recovered from COVID-19. The material sequenced was PBMCs or T cells enriched from blood (not recorded which). V is TRBV6-1 and J is TRBJ1-4, with 7 bases identical to TRBD1. The CDR3 sequence: CASSARQGPTNEKLFF. The CDR3 nucleotides read TGTGCCAGCAGTGCTCGACAGGGCCCAACTAATGAAAAACTGTTTTTT.